This T cell receptor beta chain was recorded in a study of spatial heterogeneity in lung cancer. In the study overall: Raw reads contained each unique TCR and UMI combination more than ten times on average.

This clonotype was detected ten times or more. The time point here: sample taken at primary tumor resection. Unsorted whole RNA samples from tumor, nontumor lung or frozen PBMC were sequenced. TCRdb recomputed calls from the 5' RACE reads with MiXCR, one row per CDR3 protein. The table has over 6,500 distinct CDR3 sequences, approximately 3.9% seen once. The CDR3 consists of 15 residues. Trimming took 2 bases from V and 2 from J; bases not matched to a gene: 5. CDR1 and CDR2 (germline): LGHDT, YNNKEL (reference sequence). The chain joins TRBV3-1 to TRBJ2-5; 7 bases line up with TRBD1. This TCR derives from a female donor with early-stage non-small cell lung cancer. Sequenced here: normal lung tissue next to the tumor, sampled at surgery. The CDR3 region is CASSQHPGQQETQYF. CDR3 coding DNA: TGTGCCAGCAGCCAACATCCGGGACAGCAAGAGACCCAGTACTTC.